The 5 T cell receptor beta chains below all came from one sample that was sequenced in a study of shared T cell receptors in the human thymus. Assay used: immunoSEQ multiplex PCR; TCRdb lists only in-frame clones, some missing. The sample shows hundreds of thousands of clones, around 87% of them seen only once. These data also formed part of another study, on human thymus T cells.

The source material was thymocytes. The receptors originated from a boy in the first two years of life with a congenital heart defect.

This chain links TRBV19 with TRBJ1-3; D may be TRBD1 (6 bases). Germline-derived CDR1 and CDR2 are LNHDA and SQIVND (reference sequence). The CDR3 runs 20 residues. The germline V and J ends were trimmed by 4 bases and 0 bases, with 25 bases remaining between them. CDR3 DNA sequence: TGTGCCAGTAGTACGCCGGGGGGGGCTGAGATTGCAGACTCTGGAAACACCATATATTTT. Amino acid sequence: CASSTPGGAEIADSGNTIYF. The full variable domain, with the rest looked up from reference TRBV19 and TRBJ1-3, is DGGITQSPKYLFRKEGQNVTLSCEQNLNHDAMYWYRQDPGQGLRLIYYSQIVNDFQKGDIAEGYSVSREKKESFPLTVTSAQKNPTAFYLCASSTPGGAEIADSGNTIYFGEGSWLTVV.

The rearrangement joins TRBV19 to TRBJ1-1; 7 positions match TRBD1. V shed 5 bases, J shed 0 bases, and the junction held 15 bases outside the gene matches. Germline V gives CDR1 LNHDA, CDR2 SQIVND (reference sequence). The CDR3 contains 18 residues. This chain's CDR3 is CASSVPPDRRGVNTEAFF. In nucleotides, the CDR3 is TGTGCCAGTAGTGTTCCCCCGGACAGGCGAGGGGTGAACACTGAAGCTTTCTTT.

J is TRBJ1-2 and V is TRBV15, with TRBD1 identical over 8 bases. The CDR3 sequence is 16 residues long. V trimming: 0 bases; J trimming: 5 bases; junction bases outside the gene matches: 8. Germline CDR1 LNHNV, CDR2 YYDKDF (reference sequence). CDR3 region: CATSRDPPQGAYGYTF. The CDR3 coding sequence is TGTGCCACCAGCAGAGATCCCCCGCAGGGGGCATATGGCTACACCTTC. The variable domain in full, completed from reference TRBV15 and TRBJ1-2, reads DAMVIQNPRYQVTQFGKPVTLSCSQTLNHNVMYWYQQKSSQAPKLLFHYYDKDFNNEADTPDNFQSRRPNTSFCFLDIRSPGLGDTAMYLCATSRDPPQGAYGYTFGSGTRLTVV.

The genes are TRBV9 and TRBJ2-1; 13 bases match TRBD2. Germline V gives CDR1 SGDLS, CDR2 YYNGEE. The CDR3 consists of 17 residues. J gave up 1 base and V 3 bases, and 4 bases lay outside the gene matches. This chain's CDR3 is CASSAGLAGPSYNEQFF. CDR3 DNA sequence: TGTGCCAGCAGCGCGGGACTAGCGGGACCTTCCTACAATGAGCAGTTCTTC.

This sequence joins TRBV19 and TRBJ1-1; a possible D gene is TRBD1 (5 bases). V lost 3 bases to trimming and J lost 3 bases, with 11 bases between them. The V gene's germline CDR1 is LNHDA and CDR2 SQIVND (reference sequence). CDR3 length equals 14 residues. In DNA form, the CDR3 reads TGTGCCAGTAGTATTTCGGCAGGGCACACTGAAGCTTTCTTT. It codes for CASSISAGHTEAFF.